The source of this TCR beta chain is a study of OX40 agonist ivuxolimab in advanced cancers. TCRdb's copy holds only in-frame clones and misses some; the assay was immunoSEQ multiplex PCR. Of about 72,000 clones in the sample, just under 90% were seen once. Trimming removed 6 bases at V and 3 bases at J, with 9 bases between. Germline values: CDR1 MDHEN, CDR2 SYDVKM. This CDR3 has 12 amino acids. The clonotype was recovered from an adult with an advanced solid tumor such as melanoma, head and neck, liver or kidney cancer. This specimen was CD4+ or CD8+ T cells sorted from blood, taken in a trial of the OX40 agonist ivuxolimab. The chain links TRBV28 to TRBJ2-7; no clear D gene. The CDR3 sequence: CASSPGGYEQYF. Here the CDR3 DNA reads TGTGCCAGCAGCCCGGGCGGCTACGAGCAGTACTTC. Full variable domain (remainder filled in from reference TRBV28 and TRBJ2-7): DVKVTQSSRYLVKRTGEKVFLECVQDMDHENMFWYRQDPGLGLRLIYFSYDVKMKEKGDIPEGYSVSREKKERFSLILESASTNQTSMYLCASSPGGYEQYFGPGTRLTVT.